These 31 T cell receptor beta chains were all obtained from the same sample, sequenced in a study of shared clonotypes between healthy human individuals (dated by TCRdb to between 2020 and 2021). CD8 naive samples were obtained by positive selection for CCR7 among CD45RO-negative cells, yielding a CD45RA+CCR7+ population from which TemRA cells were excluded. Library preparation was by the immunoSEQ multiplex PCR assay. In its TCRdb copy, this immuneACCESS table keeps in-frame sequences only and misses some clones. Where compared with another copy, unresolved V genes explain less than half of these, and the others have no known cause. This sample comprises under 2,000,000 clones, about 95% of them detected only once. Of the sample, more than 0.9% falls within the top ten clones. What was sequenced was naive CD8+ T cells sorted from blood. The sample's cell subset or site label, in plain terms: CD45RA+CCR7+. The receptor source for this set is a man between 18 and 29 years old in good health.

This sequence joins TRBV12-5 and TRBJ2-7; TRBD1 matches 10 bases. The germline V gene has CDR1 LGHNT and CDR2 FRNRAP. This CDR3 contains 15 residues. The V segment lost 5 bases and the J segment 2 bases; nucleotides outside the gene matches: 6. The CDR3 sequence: CASGPPGQGTYEQYF. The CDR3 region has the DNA TGTGCTAGTGGTCCCCCGGGACAGGGGACCTACGAGCAGTACTTC.

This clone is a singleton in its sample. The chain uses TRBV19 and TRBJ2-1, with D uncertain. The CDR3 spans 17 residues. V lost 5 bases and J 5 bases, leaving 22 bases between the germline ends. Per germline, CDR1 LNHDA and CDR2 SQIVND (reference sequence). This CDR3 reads CASSPPDRLPLNNEQFF. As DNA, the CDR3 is TGTGCCAGTAGTCCCCCGGACCGGCTACCTTTAAACAATGAGCAGTTCTTC.

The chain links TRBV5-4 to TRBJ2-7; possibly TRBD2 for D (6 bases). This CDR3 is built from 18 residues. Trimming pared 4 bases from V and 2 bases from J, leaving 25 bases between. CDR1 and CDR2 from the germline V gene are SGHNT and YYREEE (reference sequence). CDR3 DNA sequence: TGTGCCAGCAGCCTTGATATGGGGGGAGGCTTACTGGCCTACGAGCAGTACTTC. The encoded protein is CASSLDMGGGLLAYEQYF.

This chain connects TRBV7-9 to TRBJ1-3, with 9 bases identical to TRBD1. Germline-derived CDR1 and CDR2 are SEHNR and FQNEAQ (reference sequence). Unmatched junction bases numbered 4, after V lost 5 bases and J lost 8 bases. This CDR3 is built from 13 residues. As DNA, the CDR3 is TGTGCCAGCAGCCCAGGACAGGGGCACACCATATATTTT. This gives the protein CASSPGQGHTIYF.

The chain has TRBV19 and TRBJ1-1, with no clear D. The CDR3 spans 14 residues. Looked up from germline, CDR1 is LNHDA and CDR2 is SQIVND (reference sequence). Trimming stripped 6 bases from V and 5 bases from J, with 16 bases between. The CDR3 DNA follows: TGTGCCAGTAGCTCGGCGGCCGGGCTAACTGAAGCTTTCTTT. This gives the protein CASSSAAGLTEAFF.

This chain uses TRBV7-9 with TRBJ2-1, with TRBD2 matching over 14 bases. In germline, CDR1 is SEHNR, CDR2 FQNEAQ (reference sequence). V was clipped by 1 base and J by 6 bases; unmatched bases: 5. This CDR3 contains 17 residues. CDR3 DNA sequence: TGTGCCAGCAGCTTAGGACTAGCGGGAGGGCCAACCAATGAGCAGTTCTTC. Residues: CASSLGLAGGPTNEQFF.

As DNA, the CDR3 is TGTGCCAGCAGTATTACCGGGACAGGGGGCCCCAATGAGCAGTTCTTC. Translation gives CASSITGTGGPNEQFF. The rearrangement links TRBV27 to TRBJ2-1, with TRBD1 identical over 12 bases. This CDR3 spans 16 amino acids. V lost 5 bases to trimming and J lost 6 bases; unmatched junction nucleotides: 8. CDR1 MNHEY and CDR2 SMNVEV come from the germline V gene (reference sequence).

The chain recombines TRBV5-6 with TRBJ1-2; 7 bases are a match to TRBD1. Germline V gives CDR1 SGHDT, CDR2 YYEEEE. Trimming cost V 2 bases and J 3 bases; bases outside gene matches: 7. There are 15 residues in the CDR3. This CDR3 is CASSLRGGADYGYTF. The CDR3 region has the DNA TGTGCCAGCAGCTTAAGAGGGGGCGCGGACTATGGCTACACCTTC.

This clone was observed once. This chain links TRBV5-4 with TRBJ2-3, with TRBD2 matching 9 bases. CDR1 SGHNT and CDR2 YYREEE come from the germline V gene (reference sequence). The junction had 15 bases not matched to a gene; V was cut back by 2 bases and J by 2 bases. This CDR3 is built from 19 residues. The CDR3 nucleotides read TGTGCCAGCAGCTTTTACCCCCATATAGCGGGGGATCTCACAGATACGCAGTATTTT. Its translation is CASSFYPHIAGDLTDTQYF.

CDR3 region: CASSHLTGGLETQYF. The DNA for the CDR3 is TGTGCCAGCAGCCACCTGACAGGGGGCTTGGAGACCCAGTACTTC. The chain joins TRBV7-9 to TRBJ2-5; the match to TRBD1 covers 10 bases. V shed 5 bases, J shed 5 bases, and the junction held 8 bases outside the gene matches. Per germline, CDR1 SEHNR and CDR2 FQNEAQ (reference sequence). CDR3 length equals 15 residues. Based on the CDR3 plus reference TRBV7-9 and TRBJ2-5, the full variable domain is DTGVSQNPRHKITKRGQNVTFRCDPISEHNRLYWYRQTLGQGPEFLTYFQNEAQLEKSRLLSDRFSAERPKGSFSTLEIQRTEQGDSAMYLCASSHLTGGLETQYFGPGTRLLVL.

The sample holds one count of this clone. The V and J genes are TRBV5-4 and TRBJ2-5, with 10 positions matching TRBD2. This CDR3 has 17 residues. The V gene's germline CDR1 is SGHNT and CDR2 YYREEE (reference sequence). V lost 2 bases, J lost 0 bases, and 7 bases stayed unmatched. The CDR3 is CASSFASGGAYQETQYF. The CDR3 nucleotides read TGTGCCAGCAGCTTTGCTAGCGGGGGAGCGTACCAAGAGACCCAGTACTTC.

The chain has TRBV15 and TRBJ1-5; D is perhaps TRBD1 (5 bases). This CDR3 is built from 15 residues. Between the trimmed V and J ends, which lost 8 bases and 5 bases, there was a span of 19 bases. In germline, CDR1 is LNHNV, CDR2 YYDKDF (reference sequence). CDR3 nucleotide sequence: TGTGCCACCGGGGCTTTTGGGGTTTGGGATCAGCCCCAGCATTTT. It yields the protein CATGAFGVWDQPQHF.

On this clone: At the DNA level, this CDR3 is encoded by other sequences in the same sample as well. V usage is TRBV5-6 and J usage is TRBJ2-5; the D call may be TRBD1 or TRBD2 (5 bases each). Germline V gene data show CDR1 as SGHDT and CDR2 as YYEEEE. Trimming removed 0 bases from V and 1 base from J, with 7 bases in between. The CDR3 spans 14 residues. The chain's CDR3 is CASSLGGFQETQYF. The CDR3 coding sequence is TGTGCCAGCAGCTTGGGGGGGTTCCAAGAGACCCAGTACTTC.

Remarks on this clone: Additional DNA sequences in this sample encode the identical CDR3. Written as DNA, the CDR3 is TGCGCCAGCAGCCAAGAGGCGGCAGGCAACACTGAAGCTTTCTTT. Translating gives CASSQEAAGNTEAFF. The gene calls are TRBV4-1 and TRBJ1-1; D is undetermined. The CDR3 consists of 15 residues. With 0 bases removed from V and 2 bases from J, the gap between germline ends came to 10 bases. Germline CDR1 reads MGHRA; CDR2 reads YSYEKL.

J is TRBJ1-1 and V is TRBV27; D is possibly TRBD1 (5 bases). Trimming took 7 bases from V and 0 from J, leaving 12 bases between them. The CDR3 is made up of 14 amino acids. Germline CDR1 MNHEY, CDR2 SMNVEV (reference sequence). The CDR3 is CASTSSGLNTEAFF. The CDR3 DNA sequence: TGTGCCAGCACATCTTCGGGACTGAACACTGAAGCTTTCTTT.

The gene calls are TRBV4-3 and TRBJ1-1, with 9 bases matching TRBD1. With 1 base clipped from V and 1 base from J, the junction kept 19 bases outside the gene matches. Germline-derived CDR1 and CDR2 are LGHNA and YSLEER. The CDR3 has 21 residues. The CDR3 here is CASSQGLGGTGFHFENTEAFF. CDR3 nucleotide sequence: TGCGCCAGCAGCCAAGGCTTAGGGGGGACAGGGTTCCACTTTGAGAACACTGAAGCTTTCTTT.

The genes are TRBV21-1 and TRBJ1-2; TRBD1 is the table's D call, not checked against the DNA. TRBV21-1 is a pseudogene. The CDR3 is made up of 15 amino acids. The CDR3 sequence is CASRDPWTANYGYTF. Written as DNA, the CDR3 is TGTGCCAGCAGAGACCCCTGGACAGCTAACTATGGCTACACCTTC.

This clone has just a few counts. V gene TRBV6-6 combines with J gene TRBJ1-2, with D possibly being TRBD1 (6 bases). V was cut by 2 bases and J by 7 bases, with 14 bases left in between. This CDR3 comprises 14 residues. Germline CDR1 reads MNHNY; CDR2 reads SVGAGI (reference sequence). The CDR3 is CASSYPQGPIGYTF. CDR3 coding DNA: TGTGCCAGCAGTTACCCACAGGGACCCATTGGCTACACCTTC.

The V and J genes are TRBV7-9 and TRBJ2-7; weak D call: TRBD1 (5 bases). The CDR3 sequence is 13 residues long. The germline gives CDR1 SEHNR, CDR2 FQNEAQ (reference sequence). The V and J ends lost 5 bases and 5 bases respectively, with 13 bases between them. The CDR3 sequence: CASSKQGSNEQYF. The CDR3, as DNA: TGTGCCAGCAGCAAGCAGGGTAGCAACGAGCAGTACTTC.

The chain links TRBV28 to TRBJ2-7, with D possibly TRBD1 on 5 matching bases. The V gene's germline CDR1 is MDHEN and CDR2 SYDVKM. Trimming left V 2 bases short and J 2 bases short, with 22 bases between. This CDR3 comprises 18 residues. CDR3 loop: CASSLRPWGSFTTYEQYF. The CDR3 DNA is TGTGCCAGCAGTTTACGACCTTGGGGCAGCTTTACCACCTACGAGCAGTACTTC.

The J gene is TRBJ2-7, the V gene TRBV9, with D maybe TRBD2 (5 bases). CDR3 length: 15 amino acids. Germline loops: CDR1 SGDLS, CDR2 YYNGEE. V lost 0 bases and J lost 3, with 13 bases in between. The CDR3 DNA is TGTGCCAGCAGCGTAGATGGGAGTTTAGGCTACGAGCAGTACTTC. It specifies CASSVDGSLGYEQYF.

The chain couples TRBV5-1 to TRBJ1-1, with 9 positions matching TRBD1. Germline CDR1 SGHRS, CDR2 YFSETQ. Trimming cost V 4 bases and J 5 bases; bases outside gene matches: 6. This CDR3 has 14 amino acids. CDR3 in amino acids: CASSKGTGWTEAFF. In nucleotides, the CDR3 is TGCGCCAGCAGCAAAGGGACAGGGTGGACTGAAGCTTTCTTT.

The CDR3 sequence: CASSFISSGANVLTF. The CDR3 DNA reads as TGTGCCAGCAGTTTCATCTCCAGTGGGGCCAACGTCCTGACTTTC. This sequence joins TRBV6-5 and TRBJ2-6; no definite D call. The CDR3 spans 15 residues. In germline, CDR1 is MNHEY, CDR2 SVGAGI. V was clipped by 4 bases and J by 3 bases, with 10 bases between them.

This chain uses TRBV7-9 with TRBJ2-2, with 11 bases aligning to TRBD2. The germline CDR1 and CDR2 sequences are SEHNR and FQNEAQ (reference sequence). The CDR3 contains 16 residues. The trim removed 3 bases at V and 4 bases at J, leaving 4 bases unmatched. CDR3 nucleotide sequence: TGTGCCAGCAGCTTGATCGGGACTAGCGGCACCGGGGAGCTGTTTTTT. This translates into CASSLIGTSGTGELFF.

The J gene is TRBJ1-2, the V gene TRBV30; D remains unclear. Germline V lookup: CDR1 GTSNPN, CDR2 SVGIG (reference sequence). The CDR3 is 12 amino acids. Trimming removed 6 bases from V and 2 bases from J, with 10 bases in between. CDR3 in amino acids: CACDDGNYGYTF. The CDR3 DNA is TGTGCCTGTGACGACGGAAACTATGGCTACACCTTC.

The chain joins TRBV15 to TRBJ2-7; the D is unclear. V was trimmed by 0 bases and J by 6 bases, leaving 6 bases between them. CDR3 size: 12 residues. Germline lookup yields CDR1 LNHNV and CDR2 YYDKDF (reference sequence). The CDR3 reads CATSRDAAEQYF. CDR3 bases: TGTGCCACCAGCAGAGATGCGGCCGAGCAGTACTTC.

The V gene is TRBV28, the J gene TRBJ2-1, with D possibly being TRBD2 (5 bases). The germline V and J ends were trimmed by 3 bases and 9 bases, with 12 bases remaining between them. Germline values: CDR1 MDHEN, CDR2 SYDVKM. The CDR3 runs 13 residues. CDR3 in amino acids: CASSFLVAGEQFF. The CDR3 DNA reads TGTGCCAGCAGTTTTTTGGTGGCGGGTGAGCAGTTCTTC.

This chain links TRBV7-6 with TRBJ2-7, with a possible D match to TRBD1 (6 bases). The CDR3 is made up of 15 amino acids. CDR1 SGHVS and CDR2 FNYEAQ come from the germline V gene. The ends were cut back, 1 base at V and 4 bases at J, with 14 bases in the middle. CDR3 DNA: TGTGCCAGCAGCTTAGGCGCAGGGGAGCGGTACGAGCAGTACTTC. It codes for CASSLGAGERYEQYF.

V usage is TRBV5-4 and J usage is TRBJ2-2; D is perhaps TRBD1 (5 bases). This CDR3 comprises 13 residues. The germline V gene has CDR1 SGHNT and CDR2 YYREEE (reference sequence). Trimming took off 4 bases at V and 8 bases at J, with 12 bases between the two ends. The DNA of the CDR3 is TGTGCCAGCAGCGTAACAGGCTTTGGGGAGCTGTTTTTT. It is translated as CASSVTGFGELFF.

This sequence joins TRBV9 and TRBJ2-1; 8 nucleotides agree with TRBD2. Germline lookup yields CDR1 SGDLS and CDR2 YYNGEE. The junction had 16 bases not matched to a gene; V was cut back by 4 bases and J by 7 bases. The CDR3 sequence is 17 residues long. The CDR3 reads CASSPYPEGQRGNEQFF. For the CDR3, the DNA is TGTGCCAGCAGCCCTTACCCCGAGGGTCAGCGGGGGAATGAGCAGTTCTTC.

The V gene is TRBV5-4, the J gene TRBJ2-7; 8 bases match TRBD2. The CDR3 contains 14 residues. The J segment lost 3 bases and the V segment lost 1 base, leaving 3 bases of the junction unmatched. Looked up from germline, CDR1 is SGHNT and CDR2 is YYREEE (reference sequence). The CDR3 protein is CASSLPGGDYEQYF. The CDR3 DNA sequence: TGTGCCAGCAGCTTGCCCGGGGGGGACTACGAGCAGTACTTC.